This T cell receptor (beta chain) was captured by sequencing in a study of CD8 T cells in Susac syndrome. CD8+ and CD4+ T cells circulating in blood were sequenced for TCR beta. TEMRA cells were FACS-enriched and CD8+ and CD4+ T cells negatively isolated. Comment on this clonotype: The antigen is unknown.

From germline, CDR1 is SGHVS and CDR2 FQNEAQ. With 7 bases removed from V and 1 base from J, the gap between germline ends came to 12 bases. There are 14 residues in the CDR3. Study findings and constraints: The authors acknowledged that the study's TCR sequencing and HLA analysis involved relatively few individuals.

RNA in amounts of roughly 0.45 to 1 ug was reverse transcribed with random hexamers. Amplification of TCR beta CDR3 across 54 Vbeta and 13 Jbeta was performed with immunoSEQ multiplex PCR. TCRdb ran MiXCR on the immunoSEQ multiplex PCR reads and lists one entry per CDR3 protein. This table holds 200,000 to 250,000 distinct CDR3 sequences, nearly 97% found once. The clonotype originates from a human donor with multiple sclerosis. The chain recombines TRBV7-8 with TRBJ2-3; no clear D. The sample comprised CD4+ T cells from PBMCs. The CDR3: CASTLTSRTDTQYF. CDR3 bases: TGTGCCAGCACCCTAACCTCACGCACAGATACGCAGTATTTT.